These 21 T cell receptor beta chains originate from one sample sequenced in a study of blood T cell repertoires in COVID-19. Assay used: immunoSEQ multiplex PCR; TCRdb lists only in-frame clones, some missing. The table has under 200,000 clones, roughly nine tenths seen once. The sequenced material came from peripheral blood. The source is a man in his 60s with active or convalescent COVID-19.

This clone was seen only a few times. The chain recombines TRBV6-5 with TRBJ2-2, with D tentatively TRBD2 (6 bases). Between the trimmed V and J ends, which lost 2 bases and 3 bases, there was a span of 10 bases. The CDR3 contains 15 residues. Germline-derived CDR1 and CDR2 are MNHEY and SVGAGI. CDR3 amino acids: CASSYTRDYTGELFF. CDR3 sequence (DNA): TGTGCCAGCAGTTACACCCGGGACTACACCGGGGAGCTGTTTTTT.

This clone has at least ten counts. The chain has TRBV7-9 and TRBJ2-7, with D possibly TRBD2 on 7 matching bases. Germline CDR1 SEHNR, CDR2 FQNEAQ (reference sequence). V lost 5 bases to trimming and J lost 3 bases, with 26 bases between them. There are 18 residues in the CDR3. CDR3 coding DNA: TGTGCCAGCAGCCACACCGGGACTAAGGGAAGGGGGATCTACGAGCAGTACTTC. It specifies CASSHTGTKGRGIYEQYF.

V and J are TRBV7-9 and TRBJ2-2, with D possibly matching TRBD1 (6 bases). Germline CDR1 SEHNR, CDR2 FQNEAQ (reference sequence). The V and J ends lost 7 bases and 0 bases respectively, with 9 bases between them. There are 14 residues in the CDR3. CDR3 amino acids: CASKEGANTGELFF. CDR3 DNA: TGTGCCAGCAAAGAGGGGGCGAACACCGGGGAGCTGTTTTTT.

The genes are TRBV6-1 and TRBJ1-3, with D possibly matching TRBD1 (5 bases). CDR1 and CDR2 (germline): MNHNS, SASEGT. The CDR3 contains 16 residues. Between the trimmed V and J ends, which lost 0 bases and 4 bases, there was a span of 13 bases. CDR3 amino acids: CASSEARRGSGNTIYF. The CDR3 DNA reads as TGTGCCAGCAGTGAAGCCCGGCGGGGGTCCGGAAACACCATATATTTT.

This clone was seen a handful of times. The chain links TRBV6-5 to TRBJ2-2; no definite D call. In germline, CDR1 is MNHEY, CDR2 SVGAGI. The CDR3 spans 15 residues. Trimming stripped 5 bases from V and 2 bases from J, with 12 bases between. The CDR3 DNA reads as TGTGCCAGCAGTCTCCGTGTGACTAACACCGGGGAGCTGTTTTTT. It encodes CASSLRVTNTGELFF.

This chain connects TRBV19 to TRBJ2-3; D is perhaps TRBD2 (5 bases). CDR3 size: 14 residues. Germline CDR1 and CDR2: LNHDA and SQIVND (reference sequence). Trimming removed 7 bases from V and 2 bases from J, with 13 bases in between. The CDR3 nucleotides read TGTGCCAGTACCCCCCTCGGACTCACAGATACGCAGTATTTT. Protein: CASTPLGLTDTQYF.

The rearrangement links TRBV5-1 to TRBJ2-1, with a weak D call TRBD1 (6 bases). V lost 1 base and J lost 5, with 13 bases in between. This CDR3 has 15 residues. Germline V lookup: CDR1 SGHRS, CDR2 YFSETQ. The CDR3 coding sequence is TGCGCCAGCAGCTTGTGGCGACAGGCTAACAATGAGCAGTTCTTC. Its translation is CASSLWRQANNEQFF. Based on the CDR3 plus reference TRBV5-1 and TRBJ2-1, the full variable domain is KAGVTQTPRYLIKTRGQQVTLSCSPISGHRSVSWYQQTPGQGLQFLFEYFSETQRNKGNFPGRFSGRQFSNSRSEMNVSTLELGDSALYLCASSLWRQANNEQFFGPGTRLTVL.

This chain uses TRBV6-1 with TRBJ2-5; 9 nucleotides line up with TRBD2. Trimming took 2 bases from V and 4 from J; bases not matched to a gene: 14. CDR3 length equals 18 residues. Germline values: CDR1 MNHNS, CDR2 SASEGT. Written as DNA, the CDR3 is TGTGCCAGCAGTGAATATGGTAGCGGGGGCCATGGGTCAGAGACCCAGTACTTC. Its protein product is CASSEYGSGGHGSETQYF.

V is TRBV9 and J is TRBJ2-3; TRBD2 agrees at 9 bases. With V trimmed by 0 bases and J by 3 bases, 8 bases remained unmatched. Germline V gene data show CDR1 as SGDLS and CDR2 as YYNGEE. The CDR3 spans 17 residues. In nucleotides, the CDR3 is TGTGCCAGCAGCGTAGCTTTGGCGGGGGGGGAGACAGATACGCAGTATTTT. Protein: CASSVALAGGETDTQYF.

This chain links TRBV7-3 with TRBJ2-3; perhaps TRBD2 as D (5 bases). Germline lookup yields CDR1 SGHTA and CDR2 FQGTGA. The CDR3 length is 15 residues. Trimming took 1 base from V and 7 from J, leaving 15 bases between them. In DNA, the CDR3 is TGTGCCAGCAGCTTAAGAGGGATCGGGTTAAATACGCAGTATTTT. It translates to CASSLRGIGLNTQYF. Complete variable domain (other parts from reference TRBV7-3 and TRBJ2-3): GAGVSQTPSNKVTEKGKYVELRCDPISGHTALYWYRQSLGQGPEFLIYFQGTGAADDSGLPNDRFFAVRPEGSVSTLKIQRTERGDSAVYLCASSLRGIGLNTQYFGPGTRLTVL.

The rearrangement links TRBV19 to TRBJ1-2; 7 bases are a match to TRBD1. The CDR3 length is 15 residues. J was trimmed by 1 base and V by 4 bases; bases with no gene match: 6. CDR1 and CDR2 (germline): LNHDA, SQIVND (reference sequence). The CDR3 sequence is CASSNPRQGNYGYTF. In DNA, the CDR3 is TGTGCCAGTAGTAACCCACGACAGGGTAACTATGGCTACACCTTC.

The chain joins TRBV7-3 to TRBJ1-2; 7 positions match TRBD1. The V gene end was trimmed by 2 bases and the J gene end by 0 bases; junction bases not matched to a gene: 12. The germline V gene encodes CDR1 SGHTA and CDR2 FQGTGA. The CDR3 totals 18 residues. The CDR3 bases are TGTGCCAGCAGCTTACTTCCGATTACAGGGGCCACTAACTATGGCTACACCTTC. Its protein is CASSLLPITGATNYGYTF.

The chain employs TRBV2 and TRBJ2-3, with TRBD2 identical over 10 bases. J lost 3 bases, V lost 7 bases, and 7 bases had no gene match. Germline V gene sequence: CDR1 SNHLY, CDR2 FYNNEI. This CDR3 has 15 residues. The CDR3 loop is CASTASGGSTDTQYF. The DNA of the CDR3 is TGTGCCAGCACGGCTAGCGGGGGATCTACAGATACGCAGTATTTT.

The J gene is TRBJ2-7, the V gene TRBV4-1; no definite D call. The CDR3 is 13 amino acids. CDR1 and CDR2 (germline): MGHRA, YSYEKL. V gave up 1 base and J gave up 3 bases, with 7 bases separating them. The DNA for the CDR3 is TGCGCCAGCAGCCAAGGCCCGAGCTACGAGCAGTACTTC. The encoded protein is CASSQGPSYEQYF.

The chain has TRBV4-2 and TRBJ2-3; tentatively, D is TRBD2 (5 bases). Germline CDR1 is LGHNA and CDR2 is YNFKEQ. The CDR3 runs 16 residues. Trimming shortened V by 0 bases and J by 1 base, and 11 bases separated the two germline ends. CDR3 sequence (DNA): TGTGCCAGCAGCCAAGATCCGGGGAGTGGCACAGATACGCAGTATTTT. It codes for CASSQDPGSGTDTQYF.

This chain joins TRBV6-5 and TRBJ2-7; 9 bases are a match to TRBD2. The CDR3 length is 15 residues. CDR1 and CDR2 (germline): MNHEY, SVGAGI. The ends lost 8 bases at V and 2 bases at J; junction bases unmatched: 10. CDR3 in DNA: TGTGCCAGCGCCCTAACGCGGGGGGGCCCCTACGAGCAGTACTTC. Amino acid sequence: CASALTRGGPYEQYF.

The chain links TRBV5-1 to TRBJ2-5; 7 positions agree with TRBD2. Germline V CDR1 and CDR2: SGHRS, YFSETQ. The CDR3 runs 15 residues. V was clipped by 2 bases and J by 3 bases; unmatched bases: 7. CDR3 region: CASSLNGGSEETQYF. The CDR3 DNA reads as TGCGCCAGCAGCTTAAACGGGGGGTCCGAAGAGACCCAGTACTTC.

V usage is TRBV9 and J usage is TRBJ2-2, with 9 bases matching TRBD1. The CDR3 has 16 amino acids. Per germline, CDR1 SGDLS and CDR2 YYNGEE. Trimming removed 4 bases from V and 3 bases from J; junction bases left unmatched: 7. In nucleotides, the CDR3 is TGTGCCAGCAGCCGACAGGGGGGGATGTACACCGGGGAGCTGTTTTTT. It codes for CASSRQGGMYTGELFF.

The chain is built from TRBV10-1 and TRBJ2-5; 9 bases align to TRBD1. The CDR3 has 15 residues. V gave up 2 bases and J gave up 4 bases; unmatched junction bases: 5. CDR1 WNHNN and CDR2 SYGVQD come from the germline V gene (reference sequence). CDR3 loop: CASSETGQGPETQYF. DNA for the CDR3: TGCGCCAGCAGTGAGACGGGACAGGGTCCAGAGACCCAGTACTTC.

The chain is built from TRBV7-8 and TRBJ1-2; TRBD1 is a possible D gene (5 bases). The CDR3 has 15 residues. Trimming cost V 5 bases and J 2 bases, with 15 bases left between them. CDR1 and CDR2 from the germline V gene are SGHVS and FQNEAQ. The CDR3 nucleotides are TGTGCCAGCAGCCTCACCACAGGCCTGAACTATGGCTACACCTTC. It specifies CASSLTTGLNYGYTF.

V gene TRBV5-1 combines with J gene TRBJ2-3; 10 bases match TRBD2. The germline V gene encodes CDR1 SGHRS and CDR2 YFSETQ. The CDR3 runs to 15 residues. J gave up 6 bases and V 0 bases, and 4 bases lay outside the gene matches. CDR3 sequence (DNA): TGCGCCAGCAGCTTGGAGGTAGCGGGGGGCGATACGCAGTATTTT. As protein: CASSLEVAGGDTQYF.